This TCR beta chain stems from a study of T cell responses to AZD1222 COVID-19 vaccine. A few counts support this clone. Its cognate antigen is unknown. General study findings and limits: Every sample of the repertoires postdated the peak T cell response. Spike-specific TCRs gained breadth and depth after people received two AZD1222 doses.

Assay used: immunoSEQ multiplex PCR; TCRdb lists only in-frame clones, some missing. The sample yields some 180,000 clones, about 92% seen once. The sample was peripheral blood, taken 28 days after the second dose of the MenACWY control vaccine. The receptor was isolated from an adult who received the MenACWY meningococcal vaccine as a control.

The CDR3 DNA reads TGTGCCAGCAATAGTCCCGGGACAGGGTTTGACGGCTACACCTTC. This encodes CASNSPGTGFDGYTF. V is TRBV6-5 and J is TRBJ1-2; 9 bases line up with TRBD1. The CDR3 runs 15 residues. After removal of 7 bases from V and 8 bases from J, the junction contained 14 bases not matched to a gene. Germline V gene lookup returns CDR1 MNHEY and CDR2 SVGAGI.